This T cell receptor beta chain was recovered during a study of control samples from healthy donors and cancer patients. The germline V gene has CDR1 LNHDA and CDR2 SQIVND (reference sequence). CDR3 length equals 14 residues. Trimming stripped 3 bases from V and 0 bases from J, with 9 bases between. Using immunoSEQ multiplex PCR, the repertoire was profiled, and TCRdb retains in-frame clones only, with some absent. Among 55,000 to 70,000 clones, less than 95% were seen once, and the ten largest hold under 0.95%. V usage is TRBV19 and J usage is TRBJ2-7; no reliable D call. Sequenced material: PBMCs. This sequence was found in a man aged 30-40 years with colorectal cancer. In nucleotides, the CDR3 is TGTGCCAGTAGTATGAGTAGGGTCTCCTACGAGCAGTACTTC. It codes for CASSMSRVSYEQYF.